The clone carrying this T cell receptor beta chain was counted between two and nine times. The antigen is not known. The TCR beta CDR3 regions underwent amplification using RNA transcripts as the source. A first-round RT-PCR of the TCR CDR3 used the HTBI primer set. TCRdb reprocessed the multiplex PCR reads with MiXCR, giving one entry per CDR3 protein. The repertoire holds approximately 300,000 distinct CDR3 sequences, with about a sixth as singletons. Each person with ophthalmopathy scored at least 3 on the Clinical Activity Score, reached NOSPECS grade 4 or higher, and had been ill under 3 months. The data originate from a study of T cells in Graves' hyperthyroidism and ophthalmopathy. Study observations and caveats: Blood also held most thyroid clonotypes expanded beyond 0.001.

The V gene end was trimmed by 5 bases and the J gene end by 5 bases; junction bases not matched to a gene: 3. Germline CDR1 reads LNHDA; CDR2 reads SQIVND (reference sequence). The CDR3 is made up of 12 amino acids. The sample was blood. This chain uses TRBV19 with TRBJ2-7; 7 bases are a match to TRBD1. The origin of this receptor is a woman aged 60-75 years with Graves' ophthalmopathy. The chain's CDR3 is CASSPTGNEQYF. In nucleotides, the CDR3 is TGTGCCAGTAGTCCGACAGGGAACGAGCAGTACTTC.